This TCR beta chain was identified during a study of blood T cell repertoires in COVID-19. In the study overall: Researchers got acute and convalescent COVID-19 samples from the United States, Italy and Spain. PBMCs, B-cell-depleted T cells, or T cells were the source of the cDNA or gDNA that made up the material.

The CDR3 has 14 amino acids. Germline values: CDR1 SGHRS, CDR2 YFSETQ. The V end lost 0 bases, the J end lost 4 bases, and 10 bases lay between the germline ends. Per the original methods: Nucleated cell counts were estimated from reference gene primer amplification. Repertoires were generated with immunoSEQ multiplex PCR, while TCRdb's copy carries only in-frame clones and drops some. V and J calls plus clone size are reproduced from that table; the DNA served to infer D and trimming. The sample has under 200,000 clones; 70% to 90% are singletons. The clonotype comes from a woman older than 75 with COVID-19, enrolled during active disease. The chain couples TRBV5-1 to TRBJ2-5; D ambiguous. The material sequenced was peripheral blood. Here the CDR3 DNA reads TGCGCCAGCAGCTTGGGCTGGCGAGGAGAGACCCAGTACTTC. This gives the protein CASSLGWRGETQYF. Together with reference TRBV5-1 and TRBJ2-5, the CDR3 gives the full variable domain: KAGVTQTPRYLIKTRGQQVTLSCSPISGHRSVSWYQQTPGQGLQFLFEYFSETQRNKGNFPGRFSGRQFSNSRSEMNVSTLELGDSALYLCASSLGWRGETQYFGPGTRLLVL.